Listed below are T cell receptor beta chains from one sample, sequenced in a study of shared clonotypes between healthy human individuals. TCRdb's table, derived via immunoSEQ multiplex PCR, lists solely in-frame clones and lacks some. Of 650,000 to 750,000 clones listed, roughly 78% are singletons. The specimen sequenced was memory CD4+ T cells sorted from blood. The receptors derive from a woman aged 25 to 39 in good health. Each CDR3 is given with its conserved first and last residue. D genes are given only for firm matches. Some rows have no size entry. The others give once, few or many, or a class for an expanded clone.

d_call	v_call	j_call	clone_size	cdr3_aa	cdr3_nt
TRBD1	TRBV19	TRBJ2-7	.	CASKDRGPGEQYF	TGTGCCAGTAAAGACAGGGGCCCGGGAGAGCAGTACTTC
TRBD2	TRBV14	TRBJ2-1	.	CASSPRAGLAQFF	TGTGCCAGCAGCCCTAGAGCGGGACTGGCGCAGTTCTTC
.	TRBV28	TRBJ2-7	.	CASSLSAGSYEQYF	TGTGCCAGCAGTTTATCAGCCGGCTCCTACGAGCAGTACTTC
.	TRBV28	TRBJ2-7	.	CASSLPGTLSYEQYF	TGTGCCAGCAGTTTACCCGGGACGTTATCCTACGAGCAGTACTTC
.	TRBV29-1	TRBJ2-2	once	CSVVGAGELFF	TGCAGCGTTGTGGGTGCGGGGGAGCTGTTTTTT
.	TRBV5-1	TRBJ2-3	few	CASSLPTSQMGTQYF	TGCGCCAGCAGCCTCCCGACTAGTCAGATGGGTACGCAGTATTTT
.	TRBV13	TRBJ1-1	.	CASSFLENTEAFF	TGTGCCAGCAGCTTTCTGGAGAACACTGAAGCTTTCTTT
TRBD1	TRBV25-1	TRBJ2-5	.	CASTGQGGEQYF	TGTGCCAGCACGGGACAGGGTGGTGAGCAGTACTTC
TRBD1	TRBV7-2	TRBJ1-1	.	CASSLDPGGPNTEAFF	TGTGCCAGCAGCTTAGATCCAGGGGGACCAAACACTGAAGCTTTCTTT
.	TRBV5-1	TRBJ2-7	once	CASSTKVRSYEQYF	TGTGCCAGCAGCACGAAGGTTCGCTCCTACGAGCAGTACTTC
TRBD2	TRBV7-3	TRBJ2-2	few	CASSLAGGHGELFF	TGTGCCAGCAGCCTAGCGGGAGGGCACGGGGAGCTGTTTTTT
.	TRBV2	TRBJ1-1	.	CASRGQTWVTEAFF	TGTGCCAGCAGGGGGCAGACGTGGGTAACTGAAGCTTTCTTT
.	TRBV10-3	TRBJ1-1	many	CASAIQGGTEAFF	TGTGCCAGCGCGATACAGGGAGGGACTGAAGCTTTCTTT
.	TRBV6-1	TRBJ2-4	.	CASTLQLAKNIQYF	TGTGCCAGCACTTTACAGCTAGCCAAAAACATTCAGTACTTC
.	TRBV15	TRBJ1-5	many	CATEAAGQSNQPQHF	TGTGCCACCGAGGCCGCGGGTCAGAGCAATCAGCCCCAGCATTTT
.	TRBV18	TRBJ2-5	.	CASSPSQETQYF	TGTGCCAGCTCACCCTCACAAGAGACCCAGTACTTC
.	TRBV19	TRBJ2-1	.	CASSIRGEQFF	TGTGCCAGTAGTATCAGGGGTGAGCAGTTCTTC
.	TRBV19	TRBJ2-5	.	CASRNSIDYRQETQYF	TGTGCCAGTAGAAACTCCATCGACTACCGACAAGAGACCCAGTACTTC
.	TRBV5-5	TRBJ2-5	.	CASSSIPKGETQYF	TGTGCCAGCAGCTCAATTCCCAAGGGGGAGACCCAGTACTTC
TRBD1	TRBV19	TRBJ2-2	.	CASRDREMTGELFF	TGTGCCAGCCGGGACAGGGAGATGACCGGGGAGCTGTTTTTT
TRBD1	TRBV28	TRBJ1-2	.	CASSLSPITGGDGYTF	TGTGCCAGCAGTTTATCCCCGATTACAGGGGGCGATGGCTACACCTTC
.	TRBV27	TRBJ1-2	.	CASRTRTGGYTF	TGTGCCAGCAGGACCAGAACTGGGGGCTACACCTTC
TRBD1	TRBV5-6	TRBJ2-7	.	CASSTDRGPRGEQYF	TGTGCCAGCAGCACCGACAGGGGGCCCCGGGGAGAGCAGTACTTC
.	TRBV6-5	TRBJ1-2	.	CASSYLDRDYGYTF	TGTGCCAGCAGTTACCTAGACAGAGACTATGGCTACACCTTC
.	TRBV7-2	TRBJ2-1	few	CASSLVRYNEQFF	TGTGCCAGCAGCTTAGTTAGGTACAATGAGCAGTTCTTC
.	TRBV4-1	TRBJ1-5	.	CASSQTGRRDDQPQHF	TGCGCCAGCAGCCAAACTGGGAGAAGGGATGATCAGCCCCAGCATTTT